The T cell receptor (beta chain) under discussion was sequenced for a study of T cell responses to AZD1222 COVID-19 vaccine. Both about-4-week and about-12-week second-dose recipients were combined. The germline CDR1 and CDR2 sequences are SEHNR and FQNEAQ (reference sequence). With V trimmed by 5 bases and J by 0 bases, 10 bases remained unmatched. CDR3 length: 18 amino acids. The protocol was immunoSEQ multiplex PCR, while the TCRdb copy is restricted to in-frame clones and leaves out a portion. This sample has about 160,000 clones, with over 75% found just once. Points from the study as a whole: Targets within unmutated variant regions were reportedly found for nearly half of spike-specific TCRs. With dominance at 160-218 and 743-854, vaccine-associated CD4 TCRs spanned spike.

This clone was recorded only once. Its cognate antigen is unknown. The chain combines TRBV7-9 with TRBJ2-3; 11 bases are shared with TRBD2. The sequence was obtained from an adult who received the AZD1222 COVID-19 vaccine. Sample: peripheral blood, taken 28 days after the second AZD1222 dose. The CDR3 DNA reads TGTGCCAGCAGCGAACCTCCGACTAGCGGGGATAGCACAGATACGCAGTATTTT. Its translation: CASSEPPTSGDSTDTQYF.